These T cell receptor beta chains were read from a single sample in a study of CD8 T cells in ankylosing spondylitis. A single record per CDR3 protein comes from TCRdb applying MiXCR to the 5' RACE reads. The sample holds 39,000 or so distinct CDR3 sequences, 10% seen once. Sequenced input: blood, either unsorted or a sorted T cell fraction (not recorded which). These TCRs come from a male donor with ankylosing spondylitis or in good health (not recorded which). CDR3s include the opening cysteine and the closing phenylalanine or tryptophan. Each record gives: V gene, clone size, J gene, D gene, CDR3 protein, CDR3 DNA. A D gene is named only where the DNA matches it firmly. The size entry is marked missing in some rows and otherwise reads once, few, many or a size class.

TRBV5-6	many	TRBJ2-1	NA	CASSLEDSLSGEQFF	TGTGCCAGCAGCTTAGAGGACTCCCTGTCAGGGGAGCAGTTCTTC
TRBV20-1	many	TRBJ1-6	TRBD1	CSARNPLPTGGNSPLHF	TGCAGTGCTAGAAATCCCCTCCCGACAGGGGGCAATTCACCCCTCCACTTT
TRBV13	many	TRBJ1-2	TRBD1	CASSLGTGNYGYTF	TGTGCCAGCAGCCTCGGGACAGGGAACTATGGCTACACCTTC
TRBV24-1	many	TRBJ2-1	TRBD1	CATSDPTGGRFEQFF	TGTGCCACCAGTGATCCGACAGGGGGACGATTTGAGCAGTTCTTC
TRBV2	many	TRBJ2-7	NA	CASSEAPLTYEQYF	TGTGCCAGCAGTGAAGCGCCGCTGACCTACGAGCAGTACTTC
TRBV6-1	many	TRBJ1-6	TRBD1	CASTRVTGAAYNSPLHF	TGTGCCAGCACCCGAGTGACAGGGGCGGCCTATAATTCACCCCTCCACTTT
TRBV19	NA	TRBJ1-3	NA	CASSTRQLSPGNTIYF	TGTGCCAGTAGTACGAGACAGCTTTCCCCTGGAAACACCATATATTTT
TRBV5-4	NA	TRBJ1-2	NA	CASRDGYTF	TGTGCCAGCAGGGATGGCTACACCTTC
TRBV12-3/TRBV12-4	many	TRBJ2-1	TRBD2	CASRDSGISYNEQFF	TGTGCCAGCAGAGATAGCGGGATCTCCTACAATGAGCAGTTCTTC
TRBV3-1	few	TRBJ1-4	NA	CASSQAPVAGEKLFF	TGTGCCAGCAGCCAAGCGCCGGTTGCGGGGGAAAAACTGTTTTTT
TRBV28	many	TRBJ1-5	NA	CASSLVTGLQPQHF	TGTGCCAGCAGTTTGGTCACAGGGCTTCAGCCCCAGCATTTT
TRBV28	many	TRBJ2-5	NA	CASSSPTSEETQYF	TGTGCCAGCAGTTCGCCCACTAGTGAAGAGACCCAGTACTTC
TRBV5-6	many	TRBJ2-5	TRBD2	CASSLPAGGTQYF	TGTGCCAGCAGCTTGCCAGCGGGGGGGACCCAGTACTTC
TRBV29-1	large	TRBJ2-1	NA	CSVEEWASRYNEQFF	TGCAGCGTTGAAGAGTGGGCTAGCAGATACAATGAGCAGTTCTTC